This TCR beta chain was documented in a study of response to subunit inactivated influenza vaccine. Study findings and constraints: The authors put forward the suggestion that each seasonal influenza vaccination may bring in only a limited number of new T cells.

This clonotype turned up a few times. Its antigen remains unknown. Using its own MiXCR run on the RT-PCR reads, TCRdb lists one record per CDR3 protein. The sample has 600,000 to 850,000 distinct CDR3 sequences, roughly 15% seen once; the top ten hold 7.5% to 8%. Germline values: CDR1 SGHRS, CDR2 YFSETQ. V was clipped by 4 bases and J by 0 bases; unmatched bases: 3. The CDR3 runs to 14 residues. This material consisted of PBMCs from blood, taken 14 to 15 days before vaccination. The gene calls are TRBV5-1 and TRBJ1-1; 7 bases are a match to TRBD1. The clonotype originates from a man between 45 and 60 years old who received an inactivated influenza vaccine. This chain's CDR3 is CASSGGQLNTEAFF. For the CDR3, the DNA is TGCGCCAGCAGCGGGGGACAGTTGAACACTGAAGCTTTCTTT.